This passage covers 24 T cell receptor beta chains from one sample sequenced in a study of T-cell reconstitution after alpha-beta-depleted transplantation in children. Preparing the TCRbeta library involved the use of unique molecular identifiers. TCRdb reanalysed the PCR reads using MiXCR and keeps one entry per CDR3 protein. The sample records roughly 220,000 distinct CDR3 sequences, 12% being singletons. The sample in question was PBMCs from the stem cell graft donor, obtained from the stem cell graft. The receptors here all came from a human donor who donated a stem cell graft to a child with acute lymphoblastic leukemia.

Ten or more counts support this clonotype. The chain employs TRBV24-1 and TRBJ2-7, with 8 bases matching TRBD1. Germline assignment: CDR1 KGHDR and CDR2 SFDVKD. Trimming at V came to 3 bases and at J to 6 bases, leaving 3 bases not matched to a gene. The CDR3 is 13 amino acids. The CDR3 sequence is CATSDAGTGEQYF. The CDR3 DNA sequence: TGTGCCACCAGTGATGCGGGGACAGGCGAGCAGTACTTC.

On this clonotype itself: A much larger clone differs from this one at a single base, so this may be a read error. V and J are TRBV6-5 and TRBJ2-5; D is possibly TRBD1 (6 bases). Trimming removed 6 bases at V and 1 base at J, with 12 bases between. Looked up from germline, CDR1 is MNHEY and CDR2 is SVGAGI. The CDR3 loop spans 14 amino acids. The CDR3 sequence: CASSPTGTQETQYF. CDR3 nucleotides: TGTGCCAGCAGCCCAACAGGGACCCAAGAGACCCAGTACTTC.

This clonotype was counted between two and nine times. V gene TRBV5-1 combines with J gene TRBJ2-1; 16 bases agree with TRBD2. The germline V gene has CDR1 SGHRS and CDR2 YFSETQ. The CDR3 runs to 16 residues. The trim removed 4 bases at V and 8 bases at J, leaving 6 bases unmatched. The CDR3 DNA sequence: TGCGCCAGCAGCACCGGGACTAGCGGGGGGGCAGATGAGCAGTTCTTC. Translating it yields CASSTGTSGGADEQFF.

The chain uses TRBV4-2 and TRBJ2-1, with 10 bases lining up with TRBD2. This CDR3 spans 17 amino acids. V shed 2 bases and J 8 bases; nucleotides not matched to a gene: 12. Looked up from germline, CDR1 is LGHNA and CDR2 is YNFKEQ. The CDR3 coding sequence is TGTGCCAGCAGCCAATTGGGGACTAGCGTTGTCGGCGATGAGCAGTTCTTC. Translated: CASSQLGTSVVGDEQFF.

This clonotype was counted ten times or more. The chain joins TRBV11-1 to TRBJ2-2; 13 bases are a match to TRBD2. The CDR3 extends over 18 amino acids. V dropped 1 base and J dropped 2; count of bases not matched to a gene: 4. From germline, CDR1 is SGHAT and CDR2 FQDESV (reference sequence). The CDR3 is CASSLEGLAGINTGELFF. The CDR3, as DNA: TGTGCCAGCAGCTTAGAGGGACTAGCGGGAATTAACACCGGGGAGCTGTTTTTT.

This clonotype has ten or more counts. The CDR3 nucleotides are TGTGCCAGCAGCTTATACACCGGGAGGAACACTGAAGCTTTCTTT. Translated: CASSLYTGRNTEAFF. V is TRBV7-2 and J is TRBJ1-1; unclear D gene. This CDR3 is built from 15 residues. Trimming shortened V by 2 bases and J by 1 base, and 11 bases separated the two germline ends. The germline V gene encodes CDR1 SGHTA and CDR2 FQGNSA.

Ten or more counts support this clonotype. CDR3 loop: CASSEFGTGGPSYEQYF. The CDR3, as DNA: TGTGCCAGCAGTGAATTTGGGACAGGCGGACCCTCCTACGAGCAGTACTTC. The J gene is TRBJ2-7, the V gene TRBV6-1; 8 positions match TRBD1. The V gene end was trimmed by 2 bases and the J gene end by 0 bases; junction bases not matched to a gene: 9. The CDR3 sequence is 17 residues long. Per germline, CDR1 MNHNS and CDR2 SASEGT.

The chain carries TRBV9 and TRBJ2-7; D is possibly TRBD1 or TRBD2 (5 bases each). The CDR3 runs to 14 residues. Trimming took 0 bases from V and 6 from J, leaving 13 bases between them. In germline, CDR1 is SGDLS, CDR2 YYNGEE. Here the CDR3 reads CASSVGDGTAEQYF. The CDR3 DNA sequence: TGTGCCAGCAGCGTAGGGGACGGGACGGCCGAGCAGTACTTC.

This clonotype was counted ten times or more. V and J are TRBV5-1 and TRBJ2-1; TRBD2 agrees at 10 bases. CDR3 size: 15 residues. V gave up 4 bases and J gave up 6 bases; unmatched junction bases: 7. Germline assignment: CDR1 SGHRS and CDR2 YFSETQ. The CDR3 bases are TGCGCCAGCAGCCCTAGCGGGAGTGTTTCCAATGAGCAGTTCTTC. Residues: CASSPSGSVSNEQFF. The whole variable domain, remainder taken from reference TRBV5-1 and TRBJ2-1, is KAGVTQTPRYLIKTRGQQVTLSCSPISGHRSVSWYQQTPGQGLQFLFEYFSETQRNKGNFPGRFSGRQFSNSRSEMNVSTLELGDSALYLCASSPSGSVSNEQFFGPGTRLTVL.

Notes on this clonotype: A read error may be the cause here, since a much bigger clone is one base away. This rearrangement joins TRBV12-3 or TRBV12-4 to TRBJ2-1; tentative D call: TRBD1 (6 bases). The V end lost 3 bases, the J end lost 7 bases, and 13 bases lay between the germline ends. This CDR3 is 14 amino acids long. CDR3 residues: CASSFPGQRNEQFF. As DNA, the CDR3 is TGTGCCAGCAGTTTCCCAGGACAGAGGAATGAGCAGTTCTTC.

This clonotype was counted at least ten times. This chain joins TRBV28 and TRBJ2-7, with 7 bases that match TRBD1. V shed 6 bases, J shed 3 bases, and the junction held 8 bases outside the gene matches. The length of the CDR3 is 14 residues. The germline CDR1 and CDR2 sequences are MDHEN and SYDVKM. As DNA, the CDR3 is TGTGCCAGCAGAAGTACGGGACAGAGCTACGAGCAGTACTTC. Protein product: CASRSTGQSYEQYF.

This clonotype was found many times. The gene calls are TRBV28 and TRBJ1-4; tentatively, D is TRBD1 (5 bases). CDR3 length: 14 residues. Trimming took 6 bases from V and 8 from J, leaving 16 bases between them. Germline V lookup: CDR1 MDHEN, CDR2 SYDVKM. CDR3 residues: CASRMGLVGEKLFF. CDR3 DNA: TGTGCCAGCAGGATGGGACTGGTAGGGGAAAAACTGTTTTTT.

This clonotype was seen at least ten times. This chain joins TRBV7-2 and TRBJ1-5; possible D gene TRBD1, 6 bases. V was clipped by 4 bases and J by 4 bases, with 8 bases between them. Germline assignment: CDR1 SGHTA and CDR2 FQGNSA. The CDR3 spans 13 residues. The CDR3 DNA follows: TGTGCCAGCAGCTGGGGACATAATCAGCCCCAGCATTTT. It specifies CASSWGHNQPQHF.

This clonotype was found many times. The chain combines TRBV7-2 with TRBJ1-2; D gene uncertain. Germline CDR1 reads SGHTA; CDR2 reads FQGNSA. The V end was cut by 1 base, the J end by 4 bases, with 7 bases between. This CDR3 has 13 residues. CDR3 coding DNA: TGTGCCAGCAGCTTAGGGCCCCCCTATGGCTACACCTTC. This translates into CASSLGPPYGYTF.

The rearrangement joins TRBV11-3 to TRBJ1-1; possibly TRBD1 for D (6 bases). Germline V gene lookup returns CDR1 SGHNT and CDR2 YENEEA. This CDR3 contains 14 residues. Trimming pared 5 bases from V and 0 bases from J, leaving 10 bases between. The DNA for the CDR3 is TGTGCCAGCAGCAGGGGACATTTGAACACTGAAGCTTTCTTT. It encodes CASSRGHLNTEAFF.

In this sample, this clonotype turned up many times. The CDR3 protein is CASSTHLATGYNEQFF. The CDR3 bases are TGTGCCAGCAGCACCCACCTCGCCACAGGGTACAATGAGCAGTTCTTC. The chain joins TRBV7-2 to TRBJ2-1, with D maybe TRBD1 (6 bases). Trimming removed 5 bases from V and 4 bases from J, with 18 bases in between. The CDR3 spans 16 residues. Germline V CDR1 and CDR2: SGHTA, FQGNSA.

This clonotype was observed many times. The rearrangement joins TRBV28 to TRBJ2-3; D remains unclear. Germline-derived CDR1 and CDR2 are MDHEN and SYDVKM. The CDR3 runs 15 residues. Deletions cut 4 bases from V and 3 bases from J, with 14 bases between. DNA of the CDR3: TGTGCCAGCAGTTCGTTTTTATTGGGGACAGATACGCAGTATTTT. It codes for CASSSFLLGTDTQYF.

The CDR3 sequence is CASNLGLAPNEQFF. CDR3 in DNA: TGTGCCAGCAACTTAGGACTAGCGCCCAATGAGCAGTTCTTC. This chain links TRBV12-3 or TRBV12-4 with TRBJ2-1, with 9 bases matching TRBD2. The CDR3 has 14 residues. With V trimmed by 7 bases and J by 6 bases, 7 bases remained unmatched.

This clonotype has at least ten counts. The rearrangement joins TRBV5-1 to TRBJ2-1; 10 positions agree with TRBD1. The ends lost 4 bases at V and 3 bases at J; junction bases unmatched: 4. The germline gives CDR1 SGHRS, CDR2 YFSETQ. CDR3 size: 15 residues. DNA of the CDR3: TGCGCCAGCAGCAAAGGACAGGGGGGCTACAATGAGCAGTTCTTC. Encoded protein: CASSKGQGGYNEQFF.

This clonotype has a count of ten or more. In DNA, the CDR3 is TGTGCCAGCAGTCCACGCGAGAGGCGGGAGTGGCACAATGAGCAGTTCTTC. The encoded protein is CASSPRERREWHNEQFF. The chain has TRBV12-3 or TRBV12-4 and TRBJ2-1; 7 nucleotides align to TRBD2. The CDR3 has 17 residues. Losses at the gene ends were 5 bases for V and 5 bases for J; bases not matched to a gene: 15.

This clonotype was detected ten times or more. The chain recombines TRBV5-1 with TRBJ2-5; 11 nucleotides align to TRBD1. J lost 4 bases, V lost 4 bases, and 9 bases had no gene match. The germline gives CDR1 SGHRS, CDR2 YFSETQ. CDR3 length equals 16 residues. The CDR3 region is CASSIGQGARRETQYF. As DNA, the CDR3 is TGCGCCAGCAGCATAGGACAGGGGGCGAGACGAGAGACCCAGTACTTC. The full variable domain, with the rest looked up from reference TRBV5-1 and TRBJ2-5, is KAGVTQTPRYLIKTRGQQVTLSCSPISGHRSVSWYQQTPGQGLQFLFEYFSETQRNKGNFPGRFSGRQFSNSRSEMNVSTLELGDSALYLCASSIGQGARRETQYFGPGTRLLVL.

A word on this clonotype: A much more abundant neighbour one base away suggests this may be a read error. This chain links TRBV25-1 with TRBJ2-7, with D maybe TRBD1 (6 bases). The CDR3 covers 16 residues. The germline CDR1 and CDR2 sequences are MGHDK and SYGVNS. Trimming shortened V by 1 base and J by 8 bases, and 21 bases separated the two germline ends. CDR3 coding DNA: TGTGCCAGCAGTGAATTAAATCTCCAGGGGACCGACCAGCAGTACTTC. Its translation: CASSELNLQGTDQQYF.

There are many counts of this clonotype. The V and J genes are TRBV27 and TRBJ2-2; 9 nucleotides match TRBD1. The CDR3 consists of 15 residues. V shed 7 bases and J 6 bases; nucleotides not matched to a gene: 9. The germline V gene encodes CDR1 MNHEY and CDR2 SMNVEV (reference sequence). CDR3 sequence (DNA): TGTGCCAGCACTGCGCCGACAGGGGGGCCCGGGGAGCTGTTTTTT. Translated: CASTAPTGGPGELFF.

This clonotype was picked up many times. CDR3 bases: TGTGCCAGCAGCTTGGCGGGTAGCCCGGGTGTTGAGCAGTTCTTC. Its protein is CASSLAGSPGVEQFF. The chain couples TRBV5-5 to TRBJ2-1; D remains ambiguous. Trimming shortened V by 0 bases and J by 9 bases, and 16 bases separated the two germline ends. Per germline, CDR1 SGHKS and CDR2 YYEKEE (reference sequence). The CDR3 is 15 residues long.